This T cell receptor (beta chain) was profiled in a study of CD8 T cells in ankylosing spondylitis. With regard to this clonotype: Its antigen is still unknown.

Study-level results: Clones linked to the disease showed a CD8+ phenotype. They occurred at relatively low frequencies in peripheral blood.

It was by quantitative 5'-RACE with molecular barcodes that TCR beta libraries were made. TCRdb fed the 5' RACE reads into MiXCR, producing one record per CDR3 protein. The data contain some 140,000 distinct CDR3 sequences, about 8% of them singletons. V was trimmed by 6 bases and J by 1 base, leaving 11 bases between them. This CDR3 has 14 amino acids. The germline gives CDR1 SGHRS, CDR2 YFSETQ. The sequenced material came from synovial fluid, either unsorted or a sorted T cell fraction (not recorded which). This TCR came from a male donor with ankylosing spondylitis. The chain joins TRBV5-1 to TRBJ1-3; D is unresolved. CDR3 bases: TGCGCCAGCATGTCGGGGTTTTCTGGAAACACCATATATTTT. It encodes CASMSGFSGNTIYF.